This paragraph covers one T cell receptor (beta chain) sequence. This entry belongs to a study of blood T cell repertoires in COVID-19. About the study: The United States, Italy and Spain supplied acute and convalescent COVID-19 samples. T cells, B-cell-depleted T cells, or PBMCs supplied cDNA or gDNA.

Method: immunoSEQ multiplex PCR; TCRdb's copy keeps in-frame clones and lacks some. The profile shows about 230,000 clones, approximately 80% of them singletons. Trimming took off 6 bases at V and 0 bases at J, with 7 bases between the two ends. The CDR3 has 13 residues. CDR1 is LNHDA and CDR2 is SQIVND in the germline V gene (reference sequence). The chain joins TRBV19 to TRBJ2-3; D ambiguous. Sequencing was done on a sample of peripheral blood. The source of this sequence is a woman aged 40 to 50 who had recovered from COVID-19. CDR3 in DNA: TGTGCCAGTAGGGCGGATAGCACAGATACGCAGTATTTT. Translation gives CASRADSTDTQYF.